This T cell receptor beta chain was identified during a study of technical replicates of blood from four donors listed by TCRdb under 2017. Taken from cysteine to phenylalanine, the CDR3 has 15 residues. Only the CDR3 portion is preserved as DNA: 45 bases, with reading frame beginning at the first base. Germline trimming: 4 bases from V, 9 bases from J; junction bases outside gene matches: 6. CDR1 SGHRS and CDR2 YFSETQ are derived from the germline V gene. With regard to this clone: Its antigen target is currently unknown. Base qualities are missing; no much larger clone stands one base away.

The protocol used for the library was the immunoSEQ multiplex PCR assay. The clones in this table, taken by TCRdb from immuneACCESS, are in-frame only. Not every clone is retained; where verified, under half of the shortfall comes from an unresolved V gene, and the cause of the rest is unknown. The sample profile shows roughly 61,000 clones; about 97% of them were found once. The ten largest clones add up to 0.15% to 0.25% of the sample. The origin of this receptor is a human donor in good health. Here the chain combines TRBV5-1 and TRBJ2-1, with 14 bases matching TRBD2. Sequencing was done on a sample of T cells isolated from PBMCs. CDR3 region: CASSMGLAGASEQFF. The sequenced DNA is TGCGCCAGCAGCATGGGACTAGCGGGAGCTAGTGAGCAGTTCTTC.